This T cell receptor (beta chain) was identified in a study of shared clonotypes between healthy human individuals. Using immunoSEQ multiplex PCR, the repertoire was profiled, and TCRdb retains in-frame clones only, with some absent. The sample has roughly 410,000 clones; 90% to 97% are singletons. Germline V gene data show CDR1 as SNHLY and CDR2 as FYNNEI. The J segment lost 7 bases and the V segment lost 8 bases, leaving 10 bases of the junction unmatched. The CDR3 runs 13 residues. This clonotype was obtained from a man younger than 45 in good health. This sequence joins TRBV2 and TRBJ2-7; 8 bases line up with TRBD1. Sequencing input: memory CD8+ T cells sorted from blood. Subset reported: CD45RO+ cells pooled with CCR7-negative TemRA cells. CDR3 loop: CASGSQGAGEQYF. In DNA, the CDR3 is TGTGCCAGCGGCAGTCAGGGGGCGGGGGAGCAGTACTTC.